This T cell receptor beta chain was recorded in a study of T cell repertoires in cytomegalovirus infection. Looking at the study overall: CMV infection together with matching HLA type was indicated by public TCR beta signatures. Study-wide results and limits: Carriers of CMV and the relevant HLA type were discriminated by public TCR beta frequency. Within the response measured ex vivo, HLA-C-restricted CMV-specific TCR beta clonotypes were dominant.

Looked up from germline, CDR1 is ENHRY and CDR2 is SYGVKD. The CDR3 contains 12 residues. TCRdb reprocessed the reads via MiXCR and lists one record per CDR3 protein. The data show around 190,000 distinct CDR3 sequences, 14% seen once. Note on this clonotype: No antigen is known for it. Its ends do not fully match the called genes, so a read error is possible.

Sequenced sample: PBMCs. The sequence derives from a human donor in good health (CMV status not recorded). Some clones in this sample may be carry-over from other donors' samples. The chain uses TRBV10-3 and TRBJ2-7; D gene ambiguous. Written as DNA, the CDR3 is TGTGCCACCAGTAGGGCGGTAATAGAGCAGTACTTC. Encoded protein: CATSRAVIEQYF.